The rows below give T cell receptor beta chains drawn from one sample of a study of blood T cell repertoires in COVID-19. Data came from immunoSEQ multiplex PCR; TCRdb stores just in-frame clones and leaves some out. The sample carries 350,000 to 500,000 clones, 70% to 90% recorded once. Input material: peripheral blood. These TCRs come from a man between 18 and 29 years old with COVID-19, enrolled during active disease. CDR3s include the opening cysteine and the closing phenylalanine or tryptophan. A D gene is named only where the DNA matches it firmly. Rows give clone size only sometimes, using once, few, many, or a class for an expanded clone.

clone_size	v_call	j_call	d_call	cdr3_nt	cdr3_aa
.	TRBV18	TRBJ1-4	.	TGTGCCAGCTCACCTCCACAGGGCGCAACTAATGAAAAACTGTTTTTT	CASSPPQGATNEKLFF
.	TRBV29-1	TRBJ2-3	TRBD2	TGCAGCGTAGCGGGACGGGTCACAGATACGCAGTATTTT	CSVAGRVTDTQYF
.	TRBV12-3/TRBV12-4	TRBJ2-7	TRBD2	TGTGCCAGCGGCCTAGCGGGAGCCTACGAGCAGTACTTC	CASGLAGAYEQYF
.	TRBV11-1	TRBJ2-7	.	TGTGCCAGCAGCAAAAGGGACATCTACGAGCAGTACTTC	CASSKRDIYEQYF
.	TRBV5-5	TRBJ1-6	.	TGTGCCAGCAGCTCAAGGGGTAATTCACCCCTCCACTTT	CASSSRGNSPLHF
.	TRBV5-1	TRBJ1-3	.	TGCGCCAGCAGCTTGACAGGATCGAGTGGAAACACCATATATTTT	CASSLTGSSGNTIYF
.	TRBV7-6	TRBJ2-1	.	TGTGCCAGCAGCTCTGACACTTACAATGAGCAGTTCTTC	CASSSDTYNEQFF
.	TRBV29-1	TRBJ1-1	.	TGCAGCGTTGTTGGGGGCGCTGAAGCTTTCTTT	CSVVGGAEAFF
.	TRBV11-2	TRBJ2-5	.	TGTGCCAGCAGCTCCCAACTAGGTATAGAGACCCAGTACTTC	CASSSQLGIETQYF
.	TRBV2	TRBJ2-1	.	TGTGCCAGCCTTAAGGACTCGTCCTACAATGAGCAGTTCTTC	CASLKDSSYNEQFF
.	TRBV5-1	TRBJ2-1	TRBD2	TGCGCCAGCAGCTCTCAAAGCGGGAGGGCCTACAATGAGCAGTTCTTC	CASSSQSGRAYNEQFF
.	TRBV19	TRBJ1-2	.	TGTGCCAGTAGTATTTTTCAGCCCCGGGTAGGCTACACCTTC	CASSIFQPRVGYTF
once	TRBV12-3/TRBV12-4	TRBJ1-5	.	TGTGCCAGCAGTTACAGAGATCAGCCCCAGCATTTT	CASSYRDQPQHF
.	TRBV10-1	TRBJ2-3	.	TGCGCCAGCAGTGAGTCAATACTGGTCACAGATACGCAGTATTTT	CASSESILVTDTQYF
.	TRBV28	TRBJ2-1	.	TGTGCCAGCAGCTACGTTAAACTATATGGCAGGGTTTATGAGCAGTTCTTC	CASSYVKLYGRVYEQFF
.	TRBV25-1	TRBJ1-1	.	TGTGCCAGCAGTCCGTACAGGGCAATGAACACTGAAGCTTTCTTT	CASSPYRAMNTEAFF
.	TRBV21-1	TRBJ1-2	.	TGTGCCAGCAGCAAATACGGTAGGGGGATCCACTATGGCTACACCTTC	CASSKYGRGIHYGYTF
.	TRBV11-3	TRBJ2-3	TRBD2	TGTGCCAGCAGCCCATTCGTTCTAGCGGGGCCTAGCACAGATACGCAGTATTTT	CASSPFVLAGPSTDTQYF
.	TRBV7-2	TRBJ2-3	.	TGTGCCAGCAAAGGGGGGACAGTTACAGCTAGCACAGATACGCAGTATTTT	CASKGGTVTASTDTQYF
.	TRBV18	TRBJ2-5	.	TGTGCCAGCTCACCGGTACGGGGGGCCCAAGAGACCCAGTACTTC	CASSPVRGAQETQYF
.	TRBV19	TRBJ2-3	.	TGTGCCAGTAGTATAGACAGGGTTAGCACAGATACGCAGTATTTT	CASSIDRVSTDTQYF
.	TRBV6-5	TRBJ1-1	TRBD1	TGTGCCAGCAGTCACAGGGGGAAAAACACTGAAGCTTTCTTT	CASSHRGKNTEAFF
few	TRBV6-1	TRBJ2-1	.	TGTGCCAGCAGTGACAGATTCTACAATGAGCAGTTCTTC	CASSDRFYNEQFF
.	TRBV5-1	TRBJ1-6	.	TGCGCCAGCAGCATCACGGGGGACCGGCTGGGTTCACCCCTCCACTTT	CASSITGDRLGSPLHF
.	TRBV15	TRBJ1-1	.	TGTGCCACCAGCAGTGGTCGGGGGGCGCCCACTGAAGCTTTCTTT	CATSSGRGAPTEAFF
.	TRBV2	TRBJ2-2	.	TGTGCCAGCCAAGGCGGCGGGGAGCTGTTTTTT	CASQGGGELFF
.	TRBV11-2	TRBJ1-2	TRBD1	TGTGCCAGCAGCCGGGACAGCAGGACTTATGGCTACACCTTC	CASSRDSRTYGYTF
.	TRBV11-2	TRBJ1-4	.	TGTGCCAGCACCGAACCGGGGAGGGTTAATGAAAAACTGTTTTTT	CASTEPGRVNEKLFF
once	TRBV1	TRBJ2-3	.	TGCACCAGCAGCGGCCCCGGGGGGACAGATACGCAGTATTTT	CTSSGPGGTDTQYF
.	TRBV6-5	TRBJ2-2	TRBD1	TGTGCCAGCAGGCCCGACAGGGGGTTAACCGGGGAGCTGTTTTTT	CASRPDRGLTGELFF
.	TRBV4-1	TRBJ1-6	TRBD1	TGCGCCAGCAGCCAAGATCATACGGGACAGGATAATTCACCCCTCCACTTT	CASSQDHTGQDNSPLHF
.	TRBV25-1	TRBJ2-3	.	TGTGCCAGCAGTACTACTAGGCAGATGCCGTCAGATACGCAGTATTTT	CASSTTRQMPSDTQYF
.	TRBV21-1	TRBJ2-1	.	TGTGCCAGTCTTGGACTAGCGGGGTATGGGCAGTTCTTC	CASLGLAGYGQFF
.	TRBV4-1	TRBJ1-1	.	TGCGCCAGTTCGGTGAACACTGAAGCTTTCTTT	CASSVNTEAFF
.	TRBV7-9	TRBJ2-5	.	TGTGCCAGCAGCTTAGTCGGGGGACCCAAAGGGACCCAGTACTTC	CASSLVGGPKGTQYF
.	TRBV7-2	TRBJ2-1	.	TGTGCCAGCAGCTTAGTGGGAGTGGGAGGCCCCAATGAGCAGTTCTTC	CASSLVGVGGPNEQFF
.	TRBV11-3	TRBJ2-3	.	TGTGCCAGCAGCCAAGGGGTGGGCCGGACAGATACGCAGTATTTT	CASSQGVGRTDTQYF
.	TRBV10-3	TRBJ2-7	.	TGTGCCATCAGTGGGGGGGTGCGGGGTAAAATCTACGAGCAGTACTTC	CAISGGVRGKIYEQYF
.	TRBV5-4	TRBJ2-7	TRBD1	TGTGCCAGCAGCCAAACAGGGGAAGGTCCCTACGAGCAGTACTTC	CASSQTGEGPYEQYF
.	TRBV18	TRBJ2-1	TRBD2	TGTGCCAGCTCACCTTACGCGGGGGGCACGGGGAATGAGCAGTTCTTC	CASSPYAGGTGNEQFF
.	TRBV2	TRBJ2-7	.	TGTGCCAGCGGGGCCGAAGGCGAGCAGTACTTC	CASGAEGEQYF
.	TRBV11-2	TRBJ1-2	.	TGTGCCAGCAGCCAAGCACCCGTCTATGGCTACACCTTC	CASSQAPVYGYTF